Sequencing of this T cell receptor (beta chain) was carried out in a study of metastatic and nonmetastatic thyroid tumors. On the study more broadly: The study looked at repertoires side by side in blood and in tumor or nodule tissue from malignant and benign thyroid patients.

Study-wide results and limits: Across blood and tumor, TCR beta diversity in malignant thyroid tumors was reportedly significantly higher than in benign nodules.

This CDR3 is built from 14 residues. The ends were cut back, 5 bases at V and 3 bases at J, with 14 bases in the middle. The germline V gene has CDR1 SGHTA and CDR2 FQGNSA. Patients were all untreated before their thyroid surgery. Under the authors' procedure: Researchers built a distant-metastasis classifier for papillary thyroid cancer that drew on CDR3 differences across clinicopathological groups. With MiXCR, TCRdb reprocessed the PCR reads. The V and J calls and clone size are TCRdb's, not the authors'. The data contain around 17,000 clones, 20% to 25% of them singletons. Comments on this clone: Its target is unknown.

The V gene is TRBV7-2, the J gene TRBJ2-7, with D tentatively TRBD1 (6 bases). Sequencing used adjacent normal tissue. The clonotype was recovered from a female donor with papillary thyroid cancer or a benign thyroid nodule (not recorded which). Some clones in this sample may be carry-over from other donors' samples. CDR3 nucleotide sequence: TGTGCCAGCAGCCAAACGGGACAAGGCTACGAGCAGTACTTC. Its protein is CASSQTGQGYEQYF.